This TCR beta chain was recovered during a study of blood T cell repertoires in COVID-19. Turning to the study itself: Sites in the United States, Italy and Spain provided acute and convalescent COVID-19 samples. T cells, B-cell-depleted T cells, or PBMCs provided the cDNA or gDNA that served as material.

Clones were read by immunoSEQ multiplex PCR, and TCRdb kept only the in-frame ones, dropping some. Of over 250,000 clones listed, around 85% are singletons. This CDR3 contains 12 residues. Trimming took 3 bases from V and 5 from J, leaving 7 bases between them. This chain uses TRBV12-3 or TRBV12-4 with TRBJ2-5; D is perhaps TRBD2 (5 bases). The material sequenced was peripheral blood. The sequence was collected from a human donor with COVID-19, enrolled during active disease. The donor label of this sample is uncertain. CDR3 sequence (DNA): TGTGCCAGCAGTTTCAGAGGGGAGACCCAGTACTTC. As protein: CASSFRGETQYF.